The clone carrying this T cell receptor beta chain appeared a few times. No antigen is known for it. This sample was taken from a study of T-cell memory formation after mild COVID-19. Study-wide results and limits: That cross-reactive memory joined was suggested by some responding clones appearing in pre-infection memory. The study found contracting CD4+ clones mainly in CM and EM and contracting CD8+ clones in EMRA.

From 5'RACE with constant-segment primers came TCR alpha and TCR beta cDNA libraries that carried sample barcodes and UMIs. TCRdb re-called the 5' RACE reads through MiXCR, storing one row per CDR3 protein. The sample holds around 320,000 distinct CDR3 sequences, approximately 19% seen once. The CDR3 totals 15 residues. CDR1 and CDR2 from the germline V gene are MNHEY and SVGEGT. V gave up 8 bases and J gave up 3 bases, with 16 bases separating them. The chain employs TRBV6-2 or TRBV6-3 and TRBJ2-2; D is tentatively TRBD1 or TRBD2 (5 bases each). The sequence derives from a man between 18 and 29 years old who had mild COVID-19 (a few samples of this study predate the infection). Cell type and time point are not known. What was sequenced was PBMCs or a T cell subset sorted from them (not recorded which). Written as DNA, the CDR3 is TGTGCCAGCCAAGAACCGGGACGGTACACCGGGGAGCTGTTTTTT. Amino acid sequence: CASQEPGRYTGELFF.